These 16 T cell receptor beta chains came from one sample sequenced in a study of tumor-infiltrating lymphocytes in primary liver carcinoma. Extraction of RNA together with DNA used about 17-34 mg of unsorted bulk tissue. The input was 400 to 500 ng total RNA; TCR beta cDNA was made from it with a constant-region primer. What produced the TCR beta libraries was three nested multiplex PCR rounds using slightly modified ARM-PCR. Investigators reported that the first two PCR rounds, at 10 cycles each, used TRBV1-TRBV30 forward primers with a C-beta reverse primer. From the multiplex PCR reads, TCRdb called clonotypes with MiXCR, one entry per CDR3 protein. In the table there are 100,000 to 150,000 distinct CDR3 sequences, 60% to 75% of which are singletons. The sequencing input was liver tumor tissue from sampling region 3. The subset here: tumor region T3, left-lateral pole. The receptors were gathered from a woman in her sixties or seventies with primary liver carcinoma and hepatitis B virus infection.

V is TRBV29-1 and J is TRBJ2-5, with D maybe TRBD1 (6 bases). The germline gives CDR1 SQVTM, CDR2 ANQGSEA. The V end was cut by 4 bases, the J end by 5 bases, with 20 bases between. The CDR3 consists of 15 residues. DNA for the CDR3: TGCAGCGTTGGCCCCGGGATAGGGGGATTGGAGACCCAGTACTTC. Translating it yields CSVGPGIGGLETQYF. The entire variable domain, with the rest obtained from reference TRBV29-1 and TRBJ2-5, is as follows: SAVISQKPSRDICQRGTSLTIQCQVDSQVTMMFWYRQQPGQSLTLIATANQGSEATYESGFVIDKFPISRPNLTFSTLTVSNMSPEDSSIYLCSVGPGIGGLETQYFGPGTRLLVL.

CDR3 loop: CASSLLRDAGELFF. CDR3 DNA: TGTGCCAGCAGTCTCCTCCGGGATGCCGGGGAGCTGTTTTTT. The rearrangement uses TRBV28 and TRBJ2-2; tentatively, D is TRBD2 (5 bases). CDR1 and CDR2 from the germline V gene are MDHEN and SYDVKM. There are 14 residues in the CDR3. V was trimmed by 5 bases and J by 6 bases, leaving 13 bases between them.

This clonotype was counted only a few times. The V call is TRBV19, the J call TRBJ1-6; perhaps TRBD1 as D (5 bases). Trimming cost V 10 bases and J 6 bases, with 19 bases left between them. CDR1 and CDR2 (germline): LNHDA, SQIVND (reference sequence). The CDR3 runs to 15 residues. This CDR3 reads CATTRTSDVNSPLHF. CDR3 in DNA: TGTGCCACCACCCGGACAAGCGATGTTAATTCACCCCTCCACTTT. Together with reference TRBV19 and TRBJ1-6, the CDR3 gives the full variable domain: DGGITQSPKYLFRKEGQNVTLSCEQNLNHDAMYWYRQDPGQGLRLIYYSQIVNDFQKGDIAEGYSVSREKKESFPLTVTSAQKNPTAFYLCATTRTSDVNSPLHFGNGTRLTVT.

Notes on this clonotype: One junction end does not reproduce the germline sequence, and a read error may be involved. The rearrangement links TRBV11-2 to TRBJ2-7, with 12 bases lining up with TRBD1. This CDR3 contains 16 residues. Germline lookup yields CDR1 SGHAT and CDR2 FQNNGV. The CDR3 bases are TGTTCCAGCAACTTTGGGACAGGGGGCGGATTCGAAGAGCAGTACTTC. Translating it yields CSSNFGTGGGFEEQYF.

This clonotype was seen many times. V gene TRBV11-2 combines with J gene TRBJ2-1; TRBD2 matches 14 bases. The CDR3 loop spans 16 amino acids. J was trimmed by 16 bases and V by 0 bases; bases with no gene match: 11. CDR1 SGHAT and CDR2 FQNNGV come from the germline V gene. CDR3 sequence: CASSLDRETSGRALFF. DNA of the CDR3: TGTGCCAGCAGCTTAGATCGAGAGACTAGCGGGAGGGCCCTATTCTTC.

This clonotype was observed a handful of times. J is TRBJ2-1 and V is TRBV28; D unresolved. Germline CDR1 is MDHEN and CDR2 is SYDVKM. This CDR3 comprises 11 residues. V was trimmed by 10 bases and J by 1 base, leaving 5 bases between them. The CDR3 nucleotides are TGTGCCACCACTTCCTACAATGAGCAGTTCTTC. It encodes CATTSYNEQFF.

As for this clonotype: This may be a read error: a much more frequent sequence differs by one nucleotide. This chain links TRBV13 with TRBJ2-7; the D gene is possibly TRBD2 (6 bases). The CDR3 is 14 residues long. Looked up from germline, CDR1 is PRHDT and CDR2 is FYEKMQ (reference sequence). The V and J ends lost 5 bases and 4 bases respectively, with 15 bases between them. The CDR3 coding sequence is TGTGCCAGCAGCGAGGACGGGAGAGCTTACGAGCAGTACTTC. Its translation is CASSEDGRAYEQYF. Variable domain in full (rest from reference TRBV13 and TRBJ2-7): AAGVIQSPRHLIKEKRETATLKCYPIPRHDTVYWYQQGPGQDPQFLISFYEKMQSDKGSIPDRFSAQQFSDYHSELNMSSLELGDSALYFCASSEDGRAYEQYFGPGTRLTVT.

This clonotype was detected only a few times. The V gene is TRBV7-9, the J gene TRBJ2-5, with 12 bases matching TRBD2. The CDR3 is 18 amino acids. J was trimmed by 4 bases and V by 0 bases; bases with no gene match: 9. Germline V lookup: CDR1 SEHNR, CDR2 FQNEAQ (reference sequence). CDR3 bases: TGTGCCAGCAGCTTAGCGCGAGGGACTAGCGGGTTAAGAGAGACCCAGTACTTC. Amino acids: CASSLARGTSGLRETQYF.

V and J are TRBV11-3 and TRBJ2-1; a possible D gene is TRBD1 (6 bases). The V end lost 1 base, the J end lost 6 bases, and 10 bases lay between the germline ends. From germline, CDR1 is SGHNT and CDR2 YENEEA. The CDR3 is 14 amino acids. The CDR3 loop is CASSLGLGGNEQFF. CDR3 in DNA: TGTGCCAGCAGCTTAGGGCTAGGGGGCAATGAGCAGTTCTTC.

This clonotype turned up a few times. Just one base apart from a much larger clone, this may be a read error. The genes are TRBV5-6 and TRBJ2-3; D not certain. V lost 0 bases to trimming and J lost 8 bases, with 7 bases between them. The CDR3 runs 12 residues. Germline-derived CDR1 and CDR2 are SGHDT and YYEEEE. The CDR3 DNA follows: TGTGCCAGCAGCTTGGTCCGGTCTACGCAGTATTTT. Translated: CASSLVRSTQYF.

The sample holds a few counts of this clonotype. V and J are TRBV20-1 and TRBJ1-5, with unresolved D. Germline V gene sequence: CDR1 DFQATT, CDR2 SNEGSKA (reference sequence). V was trimmed by 6 bases and J by 2 bases, leaving 14 bases between them. The CDR3 is 14 amino acids. The CDR3 bases are TGCAGTGCCCGCCCCCCTGGCGGCAATCAGCCCCAGCATTTT. It encodes CSARPPGGNQPQHF.

The chain recombines TRBV28 with TRBJ1-1, with TRBD1 matching over 11 bases. This CDR3 contains 17 residues. V shed 5 bases and J 6 bases; nucleotides not matched to a gene: 14. Germline CDR1 reads MDHEN; CDR2 reads SYDVKM. CDR3 DNA sequence: TGTGCCAGCAGTCTCTCCCGGGACAGGGGGGGTTCCGCTGAAGCTTTCTTT. As protein: CASSLSRDRGGSAEAFF.

This clonotype came up once. At one end, the junction sequence differs from germline, possibly due to a read error. This chain joins TRBV6-1 and TRBJ2-7; TRBD2 agrees at 9 bases. The CDR3 has 15 amino acids. Germline lookup yields CDR1 MNHNS and CDR2 SASEGT. The CDR3 DNA reads as TGTGACAGCAGTCCCGGGACTAGCCCCTCCTACGAGCAGTACTTC. Its protein is CDSSPGTSPSYEQYF.

This clonotype came up a few times. The chain is built from TRBV7-9 and TRBJ1-3; possibly TRBD1 for D (5 bases). CDR1 and CDR2 from the germline V gene are SEHNR and FQNEAQ (reference sequence). The germline V and J ends were trimmed by 7 bases and 0 bases, with 13 bases remaining between them. The CDR3 is 15 amino acids. CDR3 nucleotides: TGTGCCAGCAACCAGACAGCGAACTCTGGAAACACCATATATTTT. This sequence encodes CASNQTANSGNTIYF.

This chain links TRBV11-2 with TRBJ2-3, with D hard to call. The CDR3 covers 17 residues. CDR1 SGHAT and CDR2 FQNNGV come from the germline V gene. CDR3 loop: CVSNLGIRREGTDTQYF. CDR3 in DNA: TGTGTCAGTAACTTAGGGATTCGAAGGGAAGGCACAGATACGCAGTATTTT. Complete variable domain (other parts from reference TRBV11-2 and TRBJ2-3): EAGVAQSPRYKIIEKRQSVAFWCNPISGHATLYWYQQILGQGPKLLIQFQNNGVVDDSQLPKDRFSAERLKGVDSTLKIQPAKLEDSAVYLCVSNLGIRREGTDTQYFGPGTRLTVL.

Of note for this clonotype: Relative to the germline gene, one junction end is altered; a read error may explain this. DNA for the CDR3: TGTGCCAAGAGCTCAAACCTAGCGGGAGGGCTCTACGAGCAGCACTTC. This gives the protein CAKSSNLAGGLYEQHF. The rearrangement joins TRBV12-3 or TRBV12-4 to TRBJ2-7; 12 bases line up with TRBD2. The CDR3 has 16 amino acids.